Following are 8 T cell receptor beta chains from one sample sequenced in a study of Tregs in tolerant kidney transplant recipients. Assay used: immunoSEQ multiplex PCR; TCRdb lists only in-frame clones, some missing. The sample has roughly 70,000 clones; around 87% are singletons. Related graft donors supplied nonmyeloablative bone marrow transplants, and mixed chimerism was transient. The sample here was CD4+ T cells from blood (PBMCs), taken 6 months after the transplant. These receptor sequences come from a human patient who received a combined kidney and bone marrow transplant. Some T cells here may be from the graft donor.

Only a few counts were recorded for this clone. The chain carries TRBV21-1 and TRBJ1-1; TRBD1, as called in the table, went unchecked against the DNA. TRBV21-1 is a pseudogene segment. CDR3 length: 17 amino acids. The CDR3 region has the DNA TGTGCCAGCAGCAAAGTGACCAGGGGCGAACGGAACACTGAAGCTTTCTTT. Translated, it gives CASSKVTRGERNTEAFF.

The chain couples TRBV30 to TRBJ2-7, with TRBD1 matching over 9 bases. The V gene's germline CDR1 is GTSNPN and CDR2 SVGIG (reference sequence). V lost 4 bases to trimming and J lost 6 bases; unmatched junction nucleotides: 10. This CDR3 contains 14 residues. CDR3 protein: CAWTQGARAFEQYF. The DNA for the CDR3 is TGTGCCTGGACACAGGGGGCGCGGGCTTTCGAGCAGTACTTC. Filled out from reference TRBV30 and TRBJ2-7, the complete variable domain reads SQTIHQWPATLVQPVGSPLSLECTVEGTSNPNLYWYRQAAGRGLQLLFYSVGIGQISSEVPQNLSASRPQDRQFILSSKKLLLSDSGFYLCAWTQGARAFEQYFGPGTRLTVT.

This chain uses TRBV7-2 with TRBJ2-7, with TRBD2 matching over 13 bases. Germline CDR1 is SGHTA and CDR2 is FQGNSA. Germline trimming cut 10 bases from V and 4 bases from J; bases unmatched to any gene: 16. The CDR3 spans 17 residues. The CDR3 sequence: CATSGGRLAGGGYEQYF. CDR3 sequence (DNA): TGTGCCACCTCTGGGGGCAGACTAGCGGGGGGCGGATACGAGCAGTACTTC.

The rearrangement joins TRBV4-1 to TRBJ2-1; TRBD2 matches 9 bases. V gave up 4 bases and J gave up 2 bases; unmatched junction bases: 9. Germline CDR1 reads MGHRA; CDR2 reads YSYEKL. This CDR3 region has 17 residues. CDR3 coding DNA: TGCGCCAGCAGCCCGGGGAAGACTAGCGGTACCTACAATGAGCAGTTCTTC. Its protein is CASSPGKTSGTYNEQFF.

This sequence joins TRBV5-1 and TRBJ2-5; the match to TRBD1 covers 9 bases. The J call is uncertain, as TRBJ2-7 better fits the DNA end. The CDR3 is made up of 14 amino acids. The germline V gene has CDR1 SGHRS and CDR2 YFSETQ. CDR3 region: CASSLGTGQHEQYF. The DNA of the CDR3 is TGCGCCAGCAGCCTAGGGACAGGGCAGCACGAGCAGTACTTC.

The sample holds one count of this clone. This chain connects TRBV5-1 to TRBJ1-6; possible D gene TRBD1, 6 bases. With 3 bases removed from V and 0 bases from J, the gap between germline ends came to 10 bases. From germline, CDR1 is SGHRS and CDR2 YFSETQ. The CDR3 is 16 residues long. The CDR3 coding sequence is TGCGCCAGCAGCTACAGGGAGAGCTCCTATAATTCACCCCTCCACTTT. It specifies CASSYRESSYNSPLHF. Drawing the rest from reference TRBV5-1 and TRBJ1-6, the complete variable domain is KAGVTQTPRYLIKTRGQQVTLSCSPISGHRSVSWYQQTPGQGLQFLFEYFSETQRNKGNFPGRFSGRQFSNSRSEMNVSTLELGDSALYLCASSYRESSYNSPLHFGNGTRLTVT.

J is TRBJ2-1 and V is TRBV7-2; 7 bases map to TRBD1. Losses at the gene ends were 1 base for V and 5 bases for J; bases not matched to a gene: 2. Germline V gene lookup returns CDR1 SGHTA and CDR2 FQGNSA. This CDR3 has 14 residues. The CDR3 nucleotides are TGTGCCAGCAGCTTAGGGGGGACAGACAATGAGCAGTTCTTC. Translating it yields CASSLGGTDNEQFF.

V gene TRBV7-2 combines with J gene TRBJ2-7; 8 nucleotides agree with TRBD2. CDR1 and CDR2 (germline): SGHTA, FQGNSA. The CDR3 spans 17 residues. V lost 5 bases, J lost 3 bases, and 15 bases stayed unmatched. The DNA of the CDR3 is TGTGCCAGCAGCCCCACGGGGGGGGCGGGGGCCTACTACGAGCAGTACTTC. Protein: CASSPTGGAGAYYEQYF.